The rows below give T cell receptor beta chains drawn from one sample of a study of blood T cell repertoires in COVID-19. The repertoire was sequenced with immunoSEQ multiplex PCR; TCRdb's copy has only in-frame clones and lacks some. The sample carries under 200,000 clones, approximately 82% recorded once. The sample consisted of PBMCs or T cells enriched from blood (not recorded which). The receptors were sampled from a woman aged 60-75 years with acute COVID-19. Each CDR3 is given with its conserved first and last residue. Fields, in order: CDR3 protein, CDR3 DNA, clone size, V gene, J gene, D gene. A D gene is named only where the DNA matches it firmly. Size tells how often a clone was seen (once, few, many) or the class of an expanded clone, and some rows leave it out.

CDR3: CAWKFGTGRTGELFF
DNA: TGTGCCTGGAAGTTCGGGACAGGTCGAACCGGGGAGCTGTTTTTT
size: -
V: TRBV30
J: TRBJ2-2
D: TRBD1

CDR3: CASSPDSNQPQHF
DNA: TGTGCCAGCAGCCCAGATAGCAATCAGCCCCAGCATTTT
size: -
V: TRBV28
J: TRBJ1-5
D: -

CDR3: CAWTGSPNSPLHF
DNA: TGTGCCTGGACAGGCTCTCCCAATTCACCCCTCCACTTT
size: -
V: TRBV30
J: TRBJ1-6
D: -

CDR3: CASNGRGDAGGEQFF
DNA: TGTGCCAGCAATGGGCGGGGGGATGCGGGTGGTGAGCAGTTCTTC
size: once
V: TRBV6-5
J: TRBJ2-1
D: TRBD2

CDR3: CATSVATEHGYTF
DNA: TGTGCCACCAGCGTCGCGACTGAACATGGCTACACCTTC
size: once
V: TRBV15
J: TRBJ1-2
D: -

CDR3: CASRRDSGWGTEAFF
DNA: TGTGCCAGTAGACGGGATTCTGGATGGGGTACTGAAGCTTTCTTT
size: few
V: TRBV19
J: TRBJ1-1
D: -

CDR3: CASSLQGATNEKLFF
DNA: TGTGCCAGCAGCTTACAGGGCGCAACTAATGAAAAACTGTTTTTT
size: -
V: TRBV7-2
J: TRBJ1-4
D: -

CDR3: CSVTNRGRTEAFF
DNA: TGCAGCGTGACTAACAGGGGGCGGACTGAAGCTTTCTTT
size: -
V: TRBV29-1
J: TRBJ1-1
D: TRBD1

CDR3: CASSQRPGYGYTF
DNA: TGTGCCAGCAGTCAGAGACCGGGCTATGGCTACACCTTC
size: -
V: TRBV27
J: TRBJ1-2
D: -

CDR3: CASSQGLARGGELFF
DNA: TGTGCCAGCAGCCAAGGACTAGCGAGAGGCGGGGAGCTGTTTTTT
size: -
V: TRBV14
J: TRBJ2-2
D: TRBD2

CDR3: CASSLRQGANQPQHF
DNA: TGTGCCAGCAGCCTTCGACAGGGGGCAAATCAGCCCCAGCATTTT
size: few
V: TRBV7-2
J: TRBJ1-5
D: TRBD1

CDR3: CATSRPDSYYGYTF
DNA: TGTGCCACCAGCAGACCAGACAGCTACTATGGCTACACCTTC
size: few
V: TRBV15
J: TRBJ1-2
D: -

CDR3: CASSLGGSTEAFF
DNA: TGTGCCAGCAGCTTAGGTGGGAGCACTGAAGCTTTCTTT
size: once
V: TRBV7-9
J: TRBJ1-1
D: -

CDR3: CASTGTRNSPLHF
DNA: TGCGCCAGCACCGGGACAAGAAATTCACCCCTCCACTTT
size: -
V: TRBV10-1
J: TRBJ1-6
D: -

CDR3: CASSESRGPWGNQPQHF
DNA: TGTGCCAGCAGTGAATCCAGGGGGCCCTGGGGCAATCAGCCCCAGCATTTT
size: -
V: TRBV25-1
J: TRBJ1-5
D: TRBD1

CDR3: CASSLGRGSADTQYF
DNA: TGCGCCAGCAGCTTGGGAAGGGGCTCTGCAGATACGCAGTATTTT
size: -
V: TRBV5-1
J: TRBJ2-3
D: -

CDR3: CASSPRANEQFF
DNA: TGTGCCAGCAGTCCTAGAGCCAATGAGCAGTTCTTC
size: few
V: TRBV27
J: TRBJ2-1
D: -

CDR3: CASSEFFTEAFF
DNA: TGTGCCAGCAGTGAGTTCTTCACTGAAGCTTTCTTT
size: -
V: TRBV6-4
J: TRBJ1-1
D: -

CDR3: CASSEQAGNTIYF
DNA: TGTGCCAGCAGTGAACAGGCTGGAAACACCATATATTTT
size: -
V: TRBV2
J: TRBJ1-3
D: -

CDR3: CASSPSRDRGSSEAFF
DNA: TGTGCCAGCAGCCCCTCCCGGGACAGGGGTTCGAGTGAAGCTTTCTTT
size: -
V: TRBV3-1/TRBV3-2
J: TRBJ1-1
D: TRBD1

CDR3: CASSRTNSGSPYNEQFF
DNA: TGTGCCAGCTCCCGTACGAATAGCGGGAGTCCCTACAATGAGCAGTTCTTC
size: -
V: TRBV18
J: TRBJ2-1
D: TRBD2

CDR3: CASSSNRGQIDTQYF
DNA: TGTGCCAGCAGCTCAAACAGGGGGCAAATAGATACGCAGTATTTT
size: once
V: TRBV7-2
J: TRBJ2-3
D: TRBD1

CDR3: CASSPQGRYYGYTF
DNA: TGTGCCAGCAGCCCCCAAGGCAGGTACTATGGCTACACCTTC
size: -
V: TRBV9
J: TRBJ1-2
D: -

CDR3: CAISESQGTGTDTQYF
DNA: TGTGCCATCAGTGAGTCGCAGGGGACGGGCACAGATACGCAGTATTTT
size: -
V: TRBV10-3
J: TRBJ2-3
D: -

CDR3: CASSLGENSYNEQFF
DNA: TGTGCCAGCAGCTTAGGGGAGAATTCCTACAATGAGCAGTTCTTC
size: -
V: TRBV7-2
J: TRBJ2-1
D: -

CDR3: CASSSGLAATGELFF
DNA: TGTGCCAGTAGTTCCGGACTAGCGGCCACCGGGGAGCTGTTTTTT
size: -
V: TRBV19
J: TRBJ2-2
D: TRBD2

CDR3: CASSNGRTNEKLFF
DNA: TGTGCCAGCAGCAATGGGCGAACTAATGAAAAACTGTTTTTT
size: -
V: TRBV21-1
J: TRBJ1-4
D: -

CDR3: CASSPRAASMETQYF
DNA: TGTGCCAGCTCACCACGGGCTGCTAGCATGGAGACCCAGTACTTC
size: -
V: TRBV18
J: TRBJ2-5
D: -

CDR3: CASSFGTGKAEAFF
DNA: TGTGCCAGCAGCTTCGGGACAGGAAAGGCTGAAGCTTTCTTT
size: -
V: TRBV7-9
J: TRBJ1-1
D: TRBD1